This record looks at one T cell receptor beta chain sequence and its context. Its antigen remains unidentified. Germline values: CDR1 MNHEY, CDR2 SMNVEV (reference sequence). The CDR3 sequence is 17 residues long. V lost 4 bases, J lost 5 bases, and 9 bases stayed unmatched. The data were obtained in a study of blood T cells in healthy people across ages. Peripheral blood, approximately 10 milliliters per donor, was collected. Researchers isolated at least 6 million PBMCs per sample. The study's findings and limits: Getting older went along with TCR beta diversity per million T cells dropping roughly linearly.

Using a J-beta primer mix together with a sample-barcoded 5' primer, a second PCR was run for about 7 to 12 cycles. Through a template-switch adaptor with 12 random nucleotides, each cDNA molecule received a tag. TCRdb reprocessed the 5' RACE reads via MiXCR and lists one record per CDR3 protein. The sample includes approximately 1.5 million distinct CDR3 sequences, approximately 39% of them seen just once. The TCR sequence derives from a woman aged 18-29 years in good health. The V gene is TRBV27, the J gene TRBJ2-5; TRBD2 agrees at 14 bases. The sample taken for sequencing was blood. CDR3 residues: CASSSWTSGRSDETQYF. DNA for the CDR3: TGTGCCAGCAGTTCCTGGACTAGCGGGAGGTCGGATGAGACCCAGTACTTC.